This entry concerns a single T cell receptor beta chain. This sample was taken from a study of blood T cell repertoires in COVID-19. Clones were sequenced by immunoSEQ multiplex PCR, and TCRdb holds only the in-frame ones, with some missing. The sample has roughly 200,000 clones, under 90% seen once; the top ten hold 15% to 20%. Trimming took off 1 base at V and 8 bases at J, with 8 bases between the two ends. The length of the CDR3 is 12 residues. The germline V gene encodes CDR1 LGHNA and CDR2 YSLEER. This sequence was found in a person aged 65 to 85 with COVID-19, enrolled during active disease. This chain connects TRBV4-3 to TRBJ1-2, with D unresolved. Material: peripheral blood. This CDR3 reads CASSQGPQGYTF. The CDR3 DNA reads as TGCGCCAGCAGCCAAGGGCCCCAGGGCTACACCTTC.